Listed below are T cell receptor beta chains from one sample, sequenced in a study of cytomegalovirus exposure and HLA in healthy donors. The assay was immunoSEQ multiplex PCR, and TCRdb's table has in-frame clones only and misses some. The data contain around 85,000 clones, just under 80% of them seen just once; the ten biggest clones take up less than 8%. Sequenced material: PBMCs. The source of these receptors is a young man in good health and CMV-seronegative. Each CDR3 is given with its conserved first and last residue. D genes are given only for firm matches. Clone size is stated in some rows and not others, as once, few, many or a class when expanded.

j_gene,d_gene,abundance,v_gene,CDR3nt,CDR3aa
TRBJ2-7,TRBD2,.,TRBV5-4,TGTGCCAGCAGCCGAGGGACTAGCGGGGGGGCTTACGAGCAGTACTTC,CASSRGTSGGAYEQYF
TRBJ2-2,.,.,TRBV5-1,TGCGCCAGCAGCTTGATTCTTGAAGGACAGTCTGAGCTGTTTTTT,CASSLILEGQSELFF
TRBJ1-1,.,.,TRBV4-3,TGCGCCAGCAGCCAAGGCCGACAGACAGCAGCTTTCTTT,CASSQGRQTAAFF
TRBJ2-7,TRBD1,.,TRBV29-1,TGCAGCGTCCCGTCGGACAGGGTCCTATACGAGCAGTACTTC,CSVPSDRVLYEQYF
TRBJ1-5,TRBD1,.,TRBV6-5,TGTGCCAGCAGCCAGACAGGGCCGAGCAATCAGCCCCAGCATTTT,CASSQTGPSNQPQHF
TRBJ1-5,.,.,TRBV19,TGTGCCAGTCGTGACAGTCTGGGCAATCAGCCCCAGCATTTT,CASRDSLGNQPQHF
TRBJ2-1,TRBD2,.,TRBV6-4,TGTGCCAGCAGTGAAATGGGGACTAGCGGTGAGCAGTTCTTC,CASSEMGTSGEQFF
TRBJ2-2,.,.,TRBV19,TGTGCCAGTAGCCCACCGGAAAGAGGGAGCACCGGGGAGCTGTTTTTT,CASSPPERGSTGELFF
TRBJ2-1,TRBD2,few,TRBV4-1,TGCGCCAGCAGCCGGGGGGGATTAGCGGGAGTCTACAATGAGCAGTTCTTC,CASSRGGLAGVYNEQFF
TRBJ2-1,.,.,TRBV19,TGTGCCAGTAGTATCGACAGAATTGAGCAGTTCTTC,CASSIDRIEQFF
TRBJ2-7,.,.,TRBV19,TGTGCCAGTAGTAACACAGGATCCTACGAGCAGTACTTC,CASSNTGSYEQYF
TRBJ1-1,.,.,TRBV5-1,TGCGCCAGCAGCTACGGGGGGAACACTGAAGCTTTCTTT,CASSYGGNTEAFF
TRBJ2-7,.,.,TRBV7-9,TGTGCCAGCAGCTTGGTCGGGGGTACCTACGAGCAGTACTTC,CASSLVGGTYEQYF
TRBJ1-1,TRBD1,.,TRBV18,TGTGCCAGCTCACCGTGGACAGGGCAAATGAACACTGAAGCTTTCTTT,CASSPWTGQMNTEAFF
TRBJ1-6,.,.,TRBV11-1,TGTGCCAGCAGCTTAGCGCCAGGAATGGGCCACTCCCTCCACTTT,CASSLAPGMGHSLHF
TRBJ2-7,TRBD2,.,TRBV29-1,TGCAGCGTTGATGTGCGCGGCGGGAGCTCCTACGGGCAGTACTTC,CSVDVRGGSSYGQYF
TRBJ1-2,TRBD1,.,TRBV15,TGTGCCACCAGCACCCGGACAGGGGAGGGTGGCTACACCTTC,CATSTRTGEGGYTF
TRBJ2-3,TRBD2,.,TRBV10-3,TGTGCCATCAGTGAACCGGGACTAGGAACAGATACGCAGTATTTT,CAISEPGLGTDTQYF
TRBJ2-6,.,.,TRBV5-1,TGCGCCAGCAGCTCAGGACAGCTCGTCCTGACTTTC,CASSSGQLVLTF
TRBJ1-2,.,.,TRBV11-2,TGTGCCAGCAGCTTAGTAATCGGCAGGGCGGCTAACTATGGCTACACCTTC,CASSLVIGRAANYGYTF
TRBJ1-2,.,.,TRBV7-3,TGTGCCAGCAGCTTAGATCCGGGGGGCTATGGCTACACCTTC,CASSLDPGGYGYTF
TRBJ1-1,.,.,TRBV4-3,TGCGCCAGCAGCCAAGATCGTCCAGGGTGGAACACTGAAGCTTTCTTT,CASSQDRPGWNTEAFF
TRBJ2-7,.,.,TRBV5-1,TGCGCCAGCAGCTTCCGGGATCTCCCCTACGAGCAGTACTTC,CASSFRDLPYEQYF
TRBJ2-1,TRBD1,.,TRBV18,TGTGCCAGCTCAGAACAGGGGTTGGCTTACAATGAGCAGTTCTTC,CASSEQGLAYNEQFF
TRBJ2-5,.,.,TRBV15,TGTGCCACCAGCAAAATACTAACACGAGCAATGAGGGAGACCCAGTACTTC,CATSKILTRAMRETQYF
TRBJ2-6,.,.,TRBV15,TGTGCCACCAGCAGACGTCGGAGCTCGGCCGGGGCCAACGTCCTGACTTTC,CATSRRRSSAGANVLTF
TRBJ2-4,.,.,TRBV1,TGCACCAGCAGCCCACCGGGACACTATACATTAGCCAAAAACATTCAGTACTTC,CTSSPPGHYTLAKNIQYF
TRBJ2-7,TRBD2,.,TRBV28,TGTGCCAGCAGTTCCGGGCCCCTAGCGGGAGACGAGCAGTACTTC,CASSSGPLAGDEQYF
TRBJ1-1,.,.,TRBV6-1,TGTGCCAGCAGTTTGAGGGGGACTGAAGCTTTCTTT,CASSLRGTEAFF
TRBJ1-5,.,.,TRBV7-9,TGTGCCAGCAGCTTAGGACTAAATCAGCCCCAGCATTTT,CASSLGLNQPQHF
TRBJ2-1,TRBD2,.,TRBV29-1,TGCAGCTTAAGCGGGGGCAACTGGAATGAGCAGTTCTTC,CSLSGGNWNEQFF
TRBJ2-1,.,.,TRBV6-1,TGTGCCAGCGATGGGTGGAGGGCCCCCGCCTGCTTCTTC,CASDGWRAPACFF
TRBJ1-5,.,.,TRBV9,TGTGCCAGCAGCCCTGGACAGACCAATCAGCCCCAGCATTTT,CASSPGQTNQPQHF
TRBJ2-7,TRBD2,.,TRBV6-7,TGTGCCAGCAGGGTTGGCGGGGGGGAACGGGACGAGCAGTACTTC,CASRVGGGERDEQYF
TRBJ2-7,TRBD1,.,TRBV19,TGTGCCAGTAGCCCGGGACAGACCCACTACGAGCAGTACTTC,CASSPGQTHYEQYF
TRBJ2-2,.,.,TRBV7-9,TGTGCCAGCAGCTCTTCGGACAGTAACACCGGGGAGCTGTTTTTT,CASSSSDSNTGELFF
TRBJ2-7,TRBD2,few,TRBV9,TGTGCCAGCAGCGTATTAGGCGACCTAGCGGGAAACGACGAGCAGTACTTC,CASSVLGDLAGNDEQYF
TRBJ2-1,TRBD2,.,TRBV7-6,TGTGCCAGCAGCCTAAGGGGAGTCGCGGGAGCCTACAATGAGCAGTTCTTC,CASSLRGVAGAYNEQFF
TRBJ2-3,.,.,TRBV5-1,TGCGCCAGCAGCTTGTATTCCGATACGCAGTATTTT,CASSLYSDTQYF
TRBJ1-1,.,.,TRBV2,TGTGCCAGCAGAGTGGCGCGGGACACTGAAGCTTTCTTT,CASRVARDTEAFF
TRBJ1-4,.,.,TRBV5-1,TGCGCCAGCAGCTTAGGCGGGTTAGGTGAAAAACTGTTTTTT,CASSLGGLGEKLFF
TRBJ1-2,TRBD1,.,TRBV30,TGTGCCTGGGGAAAGGACAGGGGAAGCTATGGCTACACCTTC,CAWGKDRGSYGYTF
TRBJ1-2,.,.,TRBV7-6,TGTGCCAGCAGCTCGTCCGGGCCCTCGGGGGGCTACACCTTC,CASSSSGPSGGYTF
TRBJ2-7,.,.,TRBV21-1,TGTGCCAGCAGCAAATCAGGGCCGGAGGGAGAGGGGTACGAGCAGTACTTC,CASSKSGPEGEGYEQYF
TRBJ1-4,.,once,TRBV7-6,TGTGCCAGCAGCTTAGACCCCCCAGGGGTGGGTGAAAAACTGTTTTTT,CASSLDPPGVGEKLFF
TRBJ1-5,.,.,TRBV30,TGTGCCTGGAGTGTGGACTATAGCAATCAGCCCCAGCATTTT,CAWSVDYSNQPQHF